The 10 T cell receptor beta chains presented below share a single source sample, sequenced in a study of blood T cell repertoires in COVID-19. The repertoire was sequenced with immunoSEQ multiplex PCR; TCRdb's copy has only in-frame clones and lacks some. Found here are more than 250,000 clones, approximately 82% of them singletons; the top ten hold roughly 1.2%. Material: peripheral blood. The receptors were sampled from a woman aged 45-65 years with acute or convalescent COVID-19.

This chain connects TRBV19 to TRBJ1-1; D is possibly TRBD1 (5 bases). V dropped 6 bases and J dropped 6 bases, with 20 bases sitting between them. Looked up from germline, CDR1 is LNHDA and CDR2 is SQIVND (reference sequence). This CDR3 has 15 residues. CDR3 residues: CASRDDYAGYAEAFF. The CDR3 DNA follows: TGTGCCAGTAGGGATGATTATGCAGGGTACGCTGAAGCTTTCTTT.

The chain joins TRBV27 to TRBJ1-5; TRBD1 aligns across 9 bases. This CDR3 region has 18 residues. The ends lost 0 bases at V and 7 bases at J; junction bases unmatched: 13. Germline V gene lookup returns CDR1 MNHEY and CDR2 SMNVEV (reference sequence). CDR3 nucleotides: TGTGCCAGCAGTTTATCGGGAGTATGGGACAGGGTTTGGCAGCCCCAGCATTTT. Its translation is CASSLSGVWDRVWQPQHF.

The CDR3 region has the DNA TGTGCCAGCAGCCAATTGCCAGGACTAATGAACACTGAAGCTTTCTTT. Its translation is CASSQLPGLMNTEAFF. V usage is TRBV16 and J usage is TRBJ1-1; D unresolved. The CDR3 sequence is 16 residues long. Germline CDR1 KGHSY, CDR2 FQNENV. V lost 1 base and J lost 0, with 12 bases in between.

The gene calls are TRBV2 and TRBJ2-1, with 8 bases matching TRBD1. V shed 7 bases and J 0 bases; nucleotides not matched to a gene: 8. Germline values: CDR1 SNHLY, CDR2 FYNNEI. The CDR3 is 16 amino acids. CDR3 DNA: TGTGCCAGCACCTCAGGGGGCAGGGACTCCTACAATGAGCAGTTCTTC. Residues: CASTSGGRDSYNEQFF.

The genes are TRBV2 and TRBJ1-1, with D perhaps matching TRBD1 (6 bases). The CDR3 length is 14 residues. Trimming pared 6 bases from V and 4 bases from J, leaving 15 bases between. The V gene's germline CDR1 is SNHLY and CDR2 FYNNEI. The DNA for the CDR3 is TGTGCCAGCAGCGACGTGGAAGGGGGCACTGAAGCTTTCTTT. Its translation is CASSDVEGGTEAFF.

J is TRBJ2-2 and V is TRBV5-4; 10 bases agree with TRBD2. Germline V gives CDR1 SGHNT, CDR2 YYREEE (reference sequence). J lost 7 bases, V lost 6 bases, and 9 bases had no gene match. The CDR3 runs 15 residues. The CDR3 reads CASKKAGGPGGELFF. In DNA form, the CDR3 reads TGTGCCAGCAAAAAAGCGGGGGGGCCCGGCGGGGAGCTGTTTTTT.

The J gene is TRBJ2-1, the V gene TRBV18; 8 bases align to TRBD1. The CDR3 contains 15 residues. V dropped 3 bases and J dropped 5; count of bases not matched to a gene: 6. Germline V gene data show CDR1 as KGHSH and CDR2 as LQKENI. The chain's CDR3 is CASSPDRVGNNEQFF. The CDR3 DNA follows: TGTGCCAGCTCACCGGACAGGGTTGGGAACAATGAGCAGTTCTTC.

The table lists this clone with a few counts. V is TRBV6-2 or TRBV6-3 and J is TRBJ2-5; TRBD1 is a possible D gene (5 bases). Germline V gives CDR1 MNHEY, CDR2 SVGEGT. This CDR3 has 14 amino acids. V lost 2 bases to trimming and J lost 5 bases, with 12 bases between them. CDR3 amino acids: CASSYLGARETQYF. The CDR3 bases are TGTGCCAGCAGTTACCTAGGGGCTAGGGAGACCCAGTACTTC.

This chain joins TRBV24-1 and TRBJ2-3; tentative D call: TRBD1 (5 bases). Germline V lookup: CDR1 KGHDR, CDR2 SFDVKD. This CDR3 is built from 14 residues. Between the trimmed V and J ends, which lost 4 bases and 9 bases, there was a span of 16 bases. This chain's CDR3 is CATSEPMDILTQYF. The CDR3 DNA reads as TGTGCCACCAGTGAACCCATGGACATTCTCACGCAGTATTTT.

The chain carries TRBV4-2 and TRBJ2-3; TRBD2 is a possible D gene (5 bases). Germline CDR1 LGHNA, CDR2 YNFKEQ. Trimming pared 0 bases from V and 6 bases from J, leaving 10 bases between. The CDR3 has 14 amino acids. The CDR3 region has the DNA TGTGCCAGCAGCCAAGATTTACTAGGCGATACGCAGTATTTT. Protein: CASSQDLLGDTQYF.